This T cell receptor beta chain is drawn from a study of CD8 T cells in Susac syndrome. Trimming cost V 0 bases and J 0 bases; bases outside gene matches: 7. Germline CDR1 and CDR2: LGHNA and YNFKEQ. The CDR3 has 17 amino acids. The authors reverse transcribed roughly 0.5 to 1 ug RNA with random hexamers. Coverage of TCR beta CDR3 amplification by immunoSEQ multiplex PCR extended to 54 Vbeta and 13 Jbeta. TCRdb re-called the immunoSEQ multiplex PCR reads through MiXCR, storing one row per CDR3 protein. The table has about 120,000 distinct CDR3 sequences, about nine tenths seen once. On this clonotype: Its antigen is undetermined.

Whole-study findings and limits: The study's TCR sequencing and HLA analysis covered a relatively small number of individuals, and the study acknowledged this.

V and J are TRBV4-2 and TRBJ2-7; 8 bases line up with TRBD2. Sequencing used CD4+ T cells from PBMCs. The receptor comes from a human donor in good health. The CDR3 bases are TGTGCCAGCAGCCAAGATCTCGGCGGGGGGAGCTCCTACGAGCAGTACTTC. Translated: CASSQDLGGGSSYEQYF.